These 20 T cell receptor beta chains share one sample of origin, sequenced in a study of blood T cell repertoires in COVID-19. This table comes from immunoSEQ multiplex PCR, and its TCRdb copy is limited to in-frame clones, with some not included. The sample records 70,000 to 95,000 clones, around four fifths being singletons. Material for sequencing was peripheral blood. These receptors came from an older man with active or convalescent COVID-19.

As DNA, the CDR3 is TGTGCCATCAGTGAGTCGACGGGACAGGGAGGCCAGCCCCAGCATTTT. It is translated as CAISESTGQGGQPQHF. V is TRBV10-3 and J is TRBJ1-5; 9 nucleotides match TRBD1. CDR1 is ENHRY, CDR2 SYGVKD, per germline. The CDR3 is 16 residues long. The V and J ends lost 0 bases and 7 bases, in that order; junction bases with no gene match: 7.

This sequence joins TRBV19 and TRBJ1-1; no reliable D call. Germline V gene data show CDR1 as LNHDA and CDR2 as SQIVND (reference sequence). The ends were cut back, 5 bases at V and 1 base at J, with 11 bases in the middle. The CDR3 consists of 14 residues. The CDR3 bases are TGTGCCAGTAGTGTCGGACTCAGGAACACTGAAGCTTTCTTT. It is translated as CASSVGLRNTEAFF.

This sequence joins TRBV30 and TRBJ2-2; D possibly corresponds to TRBD1 (7 bases). Germline loops: CDR1 GTSNPN, CDR2 SVGIG (reference sequence). This CDR3 has 14 amino acids. V shed 6 bases and J shed 1 base, with 12 bases lying between them. The CDR3 region has the DNA TGTGCCTGCCGCGGGGACAGGAACACCGGGGAGCTGTTTTTT. This gives the protein CACRGDRNTGELFF.

The J gene is TRBJ1-2, the V gene TRBV19, with TRBD1 as a possible D gene (5 bases). Trimming left V 7 bases short and J 0 bases short, with 15 bases between. Germline CDR1 LNHDA, CDR2 SQIVND (reference sequence). The CDR3 sequence is 15 residues long. CDR3: CASIQTVDTNYGYTF. CDR3 sequence (DNA): TGTGCCAGTATTCAGACAGTTGATACTAACTATGGCTACACCTTC.

The chain recombines TRBV27 with TRBJ2-1, with D possibly TRBD1 on 5 matching bases. The CDR3 is 13 residues long. V lost 6 bases and J 9 bases, leaving 15 bases between the germline ends. Germline CDR1 and CDR2: MNHEY and SMNVEV (reference sequence). Written as DNA, the CDR3 is TGTGCCAGCAGCTTTACCGACAGCTCTGAGCAGTTCTTC. It specifies CASSFTDSSEQFF.

This clone came up a few times. V usage is TRBV5-4 and J usage is TRBJ2-2; the match to TRBD2 covers 8 bases. The CDR3 runs 16 residues. Losses at the gene ends were 4 bases for V and 4 bases for J; bases not matched to a gene: 9. In germline, CDR1 is SGHNT, CDR2 YYREEE (reference sequence). The CDR3 here is CASSSARGATTGELFF. The DNA for the CDR3 is TGTGCCAGCAGCAGTGCGCGGGGGGCTACCACCGGGGAGCTGTTTTTT.

This clone was detected a few times. V usage is TRBV7-2 and J usage is TRBJ2-1, with TRBD2 matching 7 bases. Germline trimming cut 1 base from V and 7 bases from J; bases unmatched to any gene: 10. The germline V gene has CDR1 SGHTA and CDR2 FQGNSA. CDR3 length equals 16 residues. CDR3 protein: CASSLETGGRRNEQFF. DNA of the CDR3: TGTGCCAGCAGCTTAGAGACTGGCGGGAGAAGGAATGAGCAGTTCTTC.

The V gene is TRBV29-1, the J gene TRBJ1-4; TRBD1 is a possible D gene (5 bases). V lost 5 bases and J lost 8, with 9 bases in between. The CDR3 length is 11 residues. Germline V gives CDR1 SQVTM, CDR2 ANQGSEA. This CDR3 is CSVKTGEKLFF. The CDR3 DNA sequence: TGCAGCGTTAAAACAGGCGAAAAACTGTTTTTT.

The rearrangement uses TRBV2 and TRBJ1-2, with TRBD1 matching 9 bases. Germline-derived CDR1 and CDR2 are SNHLY and FYNNEI. CDR3 length: 13 residues. V was pared by 6 bases and J by 5 bases, with 4 bases of the junction left unmatched. The CDR3 DNA sequence: TGTGCCAGCAGGGGACAGGGCATATATGGCTACACCTTC. Translation: CASRGQGIYGYTF.

This chain links TRBV7-9 with TRBJ1-1; TRBD1 matches at 8 bases. Germline CDR1 and CDR2: SEHNR and FQNEAQ (reference sequence). The CDR3 covers 15 residues. V was clipped by 2 bases and J by 0 bases; unmatched bases: 2. The CDR3 coding sequence is TGTGCCAGCAGCTTAAGGACAGGGATGAACACTGAAGCTTTCTTT. Its translation: CASSLRTGMNTEAFF.

The J gene is TRBJ2-1, the V gene TRBV4-2; 10 bases match TRBD2. The CDR3 has 16 amino acids. The J segment lost 4 bases and the V segment lost 3 bases, leaving 6 bases of the junction unmatched. Germline-derived CDR1 and CDR2 are LGHNA and YNFKEQ. CDR3 nucleotides: TGTGCCAGCAGCCACCAATCTAGCGGGGGATACAATGAGCAGTTCTTC. Protein: CASSHQSSGGYNEQFF.

V and J are TRBV5-5 and TRBJ2-7; TRBD1 matches at 7 bases. This CDR3 spans 15 amino acids. The germline V gene has CDR1 SGHKS and CDR2 YYEKEE (reference sequence). After removal of 3 bases from V and 6 bases from J, the junction contained 12 bases not matched to a gene. CDR3 loop: CASSSSPTGTVEQYV. In nucleotides, the CDR3 is TGTGCCAGCAGCTCTTCGCCGACAGGGACGGTCGAGCAGTACGTC.

The chain joins TRBV9 to TRBJ2-1; D uncertain. The CDR3 loop spans 15 amino acids. Trimming removed 2 bases from V and 0 bases from J, with 9 bases in between. Germline V gene sequence: CDR1 SGDLS, CDR2 YYNGEE. CDR3 loop: CASSVTWSSYNEQFF. The CDR3 DNA follows: TGTGCCAGCAGCGTTACGTGGAGCTCCTACAATGAGCAGTTCTTC.

Here the CDR3 DNA reads TGTGCCAGCAGCCGCTACCAGACAGGGGGGGACACTGAAGCTTTCTTT. This codes for CASSRYQTGGDTEAFF. This chain links TRBV13 with TRBJ1-1; 9 bases line up with TRBD1. CDR3 size: 16 residues. Trimming removed 5 bases from V and 3 bases from J; junction bases left unmatched: 10. CDR1 is PRHDT, CDR2 FYEKMQ, per germline (reference sequence).

The V gene is TRBV28, the J gene TRBJ1-1; D is undetermined. V was pared by 7 bases and J by 8 bases, with 14 bases between. Germline V CDR1 and CDR2: MDHEN, SYDVKM. The CDR3 extends over 12 amino acids. The CDR3 DNA reads as TGTGCCAGCATTTTTGGATCGGGGGAAGCTTTCTTT. It is translated as CASIFGSGEAFF.

This clone was seen only a few times. The V gene is TRBV4-1, the J gene TRBJ2-2; the D is unclear. Trimming took 0 bases from V and 5 from J, leaving 10 bases between them. The CDR3 spans 15 residues. Germline V CDR1 and CDR2: MGHRA, YSYEKL. CDR3 residues: CASSQEPQITGELFF. The CDR3 DNA reads as TGCGCCAGCAGCCAAGAGCCCCAGATTACCGGGGAGCTGTTTTTT.

The CDR3 loop reads CASSSGGWQPQHF. For the CDR3, the DNA is TGTGCCAGCAGTTCAGGGGGCTGGCAGCCCCAGCATTTT. The chain uses TRBV6-6 and TRBJ1-5; TRBD1 agrees at 8 bases. CDR3 length: 13 amino acids. The V gene's germline CDR1 is MNHNY and CDR2 SVGAGI (reference sequence). The V and J ends lost 4 bases and 7 bases, in that order; junction bases with no gene match: 3.

The chain combines TRBV5-1 with TRBJ2-7, with D unresolved. This CDR3 region has 16 residues. The V gene lost 0 bases and the J gene lost 0 bases, with 13 bases spanning the gap. In germline, CDR1 is SGHRS, CDR2 YFSETQ. DNA of the CDR3: TGCGCCAGCAGCTTGGATGGTAGCCCCAGCTCCTACGAGCAGTACGTC. Its protein is CASSLDGSPSSYEQYV.

The chain carries TRBV3-1 (or the pseudogene TRBV3-2) and TRBJ2-2, with D unclear. Germline CDR1 and CDR2: LGHDT and YNNKEL (reference sequence). Trimming removed 2 bases from V and 5 bases from J, with 18 bases in between. The CDR3 is made up of 17 amino acids. The CDR3 reads CASSQSGLAPWTGELFF. For the CDR3, the DNA is TGTGCCAGCAGCCAATCGGGTCTGGCCCCATGGACCGGGGAGCTGTTTTTT.

The chain employs TRBV6-5 and TRBJ2-1, with TRBD1 matching over 11 bases. The V gene end was trimmed by 5 bases and the J gene end by 8 bases; junction bases not matched to a gene: 8. The germline CDR1 and CDR2 sequences are MNHEY and SVGAGI. The CDR3 is made up of 15 amino acids. The DNA for the CDR3 is TGTGCCAGCAGTACTCCGGGACAGGGGGTTCATGAGCAGTTCTTC. It specifies CASSTPGQGVHEQFF.